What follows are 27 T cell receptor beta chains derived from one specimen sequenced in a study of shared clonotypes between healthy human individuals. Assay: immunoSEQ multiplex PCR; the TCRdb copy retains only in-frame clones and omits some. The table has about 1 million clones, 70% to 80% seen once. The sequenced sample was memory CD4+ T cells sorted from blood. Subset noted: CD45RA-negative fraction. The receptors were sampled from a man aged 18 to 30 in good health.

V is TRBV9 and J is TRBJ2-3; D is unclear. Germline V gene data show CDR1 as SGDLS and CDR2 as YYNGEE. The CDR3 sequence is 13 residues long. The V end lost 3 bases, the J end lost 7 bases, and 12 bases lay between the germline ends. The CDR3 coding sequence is TGTGCCAGCAGCGACAGACTGACAAATACGCAGTATTTT. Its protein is CASSDRLTNTQYF.

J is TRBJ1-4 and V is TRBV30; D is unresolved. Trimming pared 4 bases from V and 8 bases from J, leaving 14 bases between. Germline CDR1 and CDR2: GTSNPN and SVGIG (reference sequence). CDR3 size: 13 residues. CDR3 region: CAWKPGVGEKLFF. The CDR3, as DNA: TGTGCCTGGAAACCCGGGGTGGGGGAAAAACTGTTTTTT.

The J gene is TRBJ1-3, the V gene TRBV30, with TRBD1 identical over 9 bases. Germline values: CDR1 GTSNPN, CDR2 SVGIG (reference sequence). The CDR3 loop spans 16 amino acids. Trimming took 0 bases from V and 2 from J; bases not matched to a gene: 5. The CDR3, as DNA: TGTGCCTGGAGTGTCGGGACAGGGAGGCCTGGAAACACCATATATTTT. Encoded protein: CAWSVGTGRPGNTIYF.

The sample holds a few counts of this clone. The CDR3 sequence: CAIRKGGNTEAFF. The CDR3, as DNA: TGTGCCATCAGGAAAGGGGGGAACACTGAAGCTTTCTTT. The chain uses TRBV10-3 and TRBJ1-1; perhaps TRBD1 as D (6 bases). Germline V gene lookup returns CDR1 ENHRY and CDR2 SYGVKD. V was clipped by 6 bases and J by 1 base, with 9 bases between them. The CDR3 covers 13 residues.

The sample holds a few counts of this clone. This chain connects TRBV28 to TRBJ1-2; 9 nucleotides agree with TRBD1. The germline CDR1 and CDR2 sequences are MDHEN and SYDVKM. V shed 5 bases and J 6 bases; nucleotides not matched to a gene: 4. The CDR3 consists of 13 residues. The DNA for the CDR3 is TGTGCCAGCAGTGGGGGACAGGGCCATGGCTACACCTTC. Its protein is CASSGGQGHGYTF.

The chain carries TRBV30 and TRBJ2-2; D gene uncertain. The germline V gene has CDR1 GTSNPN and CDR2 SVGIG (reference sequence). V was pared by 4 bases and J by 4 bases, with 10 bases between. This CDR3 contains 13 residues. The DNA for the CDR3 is TGTGCCTGGATAAGAGGTGCCACCGGGGAGCTGTTTTTT. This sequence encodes CAWIRGATGELFF.

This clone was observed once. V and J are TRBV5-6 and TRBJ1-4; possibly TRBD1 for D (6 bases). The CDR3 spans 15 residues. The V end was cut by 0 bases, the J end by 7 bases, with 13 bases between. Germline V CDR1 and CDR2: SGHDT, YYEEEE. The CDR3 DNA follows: TGTGCCAGCAGCTTGGCGGGGGGCGCGGGTGAAAAACTGTTTTTT. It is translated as CASSLAGGAGEKLFF.

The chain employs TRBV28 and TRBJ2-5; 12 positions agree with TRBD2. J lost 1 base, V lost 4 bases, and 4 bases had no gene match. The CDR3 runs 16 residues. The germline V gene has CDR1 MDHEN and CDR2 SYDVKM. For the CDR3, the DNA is TGTGCCAGCAGTTCCACTAGCGGGGGGTCCCAAGAGACCCAGTACTTC. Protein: CASSSTSGGSQETQYF.

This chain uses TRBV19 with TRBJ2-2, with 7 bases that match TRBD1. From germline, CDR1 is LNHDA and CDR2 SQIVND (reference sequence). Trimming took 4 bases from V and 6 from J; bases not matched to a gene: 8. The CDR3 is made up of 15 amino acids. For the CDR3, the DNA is TGTGCCAGTAGTACACAGGGGTTCGGGCCCGGGGAGCTGTTTTTT. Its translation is CASSTQGFGPGELFF. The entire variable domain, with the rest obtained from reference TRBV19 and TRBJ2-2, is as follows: DGGITQSPKYLFRKEGQNVTLSCEQNLNHDAMYWYRQDPGQGLRLIYYSQIVNDFQKGDIAEGYSVSREKKESFPLTVTSAQKNPTAFYLCASSTQGFGPGELFFGEGSRLTVL.

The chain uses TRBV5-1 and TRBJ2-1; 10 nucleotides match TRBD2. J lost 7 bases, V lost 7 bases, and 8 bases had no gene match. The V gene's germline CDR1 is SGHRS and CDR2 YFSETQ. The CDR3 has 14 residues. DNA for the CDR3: TGCGCCAGCGGGGCTAGCGGGAGTAGGAATGAGCAGTTCTTC. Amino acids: CASGASGSRNEQFF.

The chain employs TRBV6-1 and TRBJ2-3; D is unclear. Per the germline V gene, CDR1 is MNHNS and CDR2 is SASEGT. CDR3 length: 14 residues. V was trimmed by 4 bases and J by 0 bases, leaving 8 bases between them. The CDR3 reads CASSVYESTDTQYF. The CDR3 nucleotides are TGTGCCAGCAGTGTGTACGAAAGCACAGATACGCAGTATTTT.

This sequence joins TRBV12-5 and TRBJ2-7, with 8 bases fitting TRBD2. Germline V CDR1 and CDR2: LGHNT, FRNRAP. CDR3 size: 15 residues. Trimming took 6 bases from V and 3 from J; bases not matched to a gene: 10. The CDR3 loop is CASGQSGLAGYEQYF. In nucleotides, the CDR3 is TGTGCTAGTGGCCAGTCCGGGCTAGCGGGCTACGAGCAGTACTTC. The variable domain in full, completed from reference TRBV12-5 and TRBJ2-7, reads DARVTQTPRHKVTEMGQEVTMRCQPILGHNTVFWYRQTMMQGLELLAYFRNRAPLDDSGMPKDRFSAEMPDATLATLKIQPSEPRDSAVYFCASGQSGLAGYEQYFGPGTRLTVT.

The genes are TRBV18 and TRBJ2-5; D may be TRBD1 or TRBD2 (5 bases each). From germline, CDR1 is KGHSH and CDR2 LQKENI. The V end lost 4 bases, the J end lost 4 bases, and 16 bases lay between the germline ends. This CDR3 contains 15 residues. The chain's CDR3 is CASSRRDGQSETQYF. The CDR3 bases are TGTGCCAGCTCACGTCGGGACGGACAATCAGAGACCCAGTACTTC.

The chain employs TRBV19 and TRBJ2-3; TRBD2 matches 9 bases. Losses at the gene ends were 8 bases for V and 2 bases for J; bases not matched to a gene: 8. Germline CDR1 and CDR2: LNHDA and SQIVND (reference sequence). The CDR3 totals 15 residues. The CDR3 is CASAWAGGDTDTQYF. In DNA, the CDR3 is TGTGCCAGTGCCTGGGCGGGAGGGGACACAGATACGCAGTATTTT.

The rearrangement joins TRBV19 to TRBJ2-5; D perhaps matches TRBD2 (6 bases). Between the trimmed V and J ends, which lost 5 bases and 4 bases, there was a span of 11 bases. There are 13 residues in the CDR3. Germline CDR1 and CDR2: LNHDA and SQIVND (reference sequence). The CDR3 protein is CASSVIGRETQYF. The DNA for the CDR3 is TGTGCCAGTAGTGTCATCGGGAGAGAGACCCAGTACTTC.

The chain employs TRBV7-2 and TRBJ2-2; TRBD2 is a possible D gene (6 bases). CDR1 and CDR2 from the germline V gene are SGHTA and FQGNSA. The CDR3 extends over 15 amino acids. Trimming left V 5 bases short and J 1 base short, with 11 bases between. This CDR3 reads CASSRKGGNTGELFF. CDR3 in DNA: TGTGCCAGCAGCCGCAAGGGAGGGAACACCGGGGAGCTGTTTTTT.

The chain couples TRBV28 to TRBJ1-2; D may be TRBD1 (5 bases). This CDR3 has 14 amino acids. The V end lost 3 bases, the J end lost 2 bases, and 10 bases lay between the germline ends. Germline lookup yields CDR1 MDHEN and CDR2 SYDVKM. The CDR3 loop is CASSLIQGNYGYTF. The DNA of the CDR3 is TGTGCCAGCAGTTTGATTCAGGGCAACTATGGCTACACCTTC.

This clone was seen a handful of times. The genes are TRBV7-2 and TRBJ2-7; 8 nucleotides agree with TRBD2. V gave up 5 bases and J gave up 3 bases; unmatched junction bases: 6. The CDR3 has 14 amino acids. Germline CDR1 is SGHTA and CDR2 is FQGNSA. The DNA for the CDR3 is TGTGCCAGCAGCACGGGACTAGTGTTCTACGAGCAGTACTTC. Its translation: CASSTGLVFYEQYF.

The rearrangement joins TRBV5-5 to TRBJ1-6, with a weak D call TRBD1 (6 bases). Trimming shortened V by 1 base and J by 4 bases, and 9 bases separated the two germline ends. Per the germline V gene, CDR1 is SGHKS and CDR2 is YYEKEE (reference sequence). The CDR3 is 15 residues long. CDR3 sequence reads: CASSLTGAYNSPLHF. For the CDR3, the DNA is TGTGCCAGCAGCTTGACGGGGGCTTATAATTCACCCCTCCACTTT.

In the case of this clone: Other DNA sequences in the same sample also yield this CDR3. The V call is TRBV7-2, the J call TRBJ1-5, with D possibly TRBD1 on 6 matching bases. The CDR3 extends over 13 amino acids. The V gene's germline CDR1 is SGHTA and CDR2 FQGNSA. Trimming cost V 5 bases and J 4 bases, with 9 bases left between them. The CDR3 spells CASSATGNQPQHF. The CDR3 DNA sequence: TGTGCCAGCAGCGCGACAGGAAATCAGCCCCAGCATTTT.

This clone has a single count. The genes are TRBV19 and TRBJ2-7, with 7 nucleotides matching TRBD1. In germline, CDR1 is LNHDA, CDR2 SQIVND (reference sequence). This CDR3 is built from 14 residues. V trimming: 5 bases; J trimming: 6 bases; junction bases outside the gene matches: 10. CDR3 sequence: CASSPSGGTSEQYF. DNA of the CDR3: TGTGCCAGTAGTCCGTCAGGGGGAACGAGCGAGCAGTACTTC.

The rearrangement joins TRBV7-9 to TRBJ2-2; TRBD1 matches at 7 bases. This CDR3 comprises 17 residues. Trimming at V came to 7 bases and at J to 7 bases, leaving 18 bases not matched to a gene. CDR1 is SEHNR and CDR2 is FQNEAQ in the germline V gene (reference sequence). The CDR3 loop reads CASTKGTQDRVVGELFF. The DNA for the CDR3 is TGTGCCAGCACCAAAGGGACCCAAGACAGGGTAGTCGGGGAGCTGTTTTTT.

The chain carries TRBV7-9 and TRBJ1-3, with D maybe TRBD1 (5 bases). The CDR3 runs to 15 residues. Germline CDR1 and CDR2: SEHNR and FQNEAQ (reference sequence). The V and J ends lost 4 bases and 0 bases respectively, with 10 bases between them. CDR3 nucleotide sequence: TGTGCCAGCAGCTGGGAGGGGATCTCTGGAAACACCATATATTTT. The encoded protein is CASSWEGISGNTIYF. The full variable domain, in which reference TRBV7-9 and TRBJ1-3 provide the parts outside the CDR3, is DTGVSQNPRHKITKRGQNVTFRCDPISEHNRLYWYRQTLGQGPEFLTYFQNEAQLEKSRLLSDRFSAERPKGSFSTLEIQRTEQGDSAMYLCASSWEGISGNTIYFGEGSWLTVV.

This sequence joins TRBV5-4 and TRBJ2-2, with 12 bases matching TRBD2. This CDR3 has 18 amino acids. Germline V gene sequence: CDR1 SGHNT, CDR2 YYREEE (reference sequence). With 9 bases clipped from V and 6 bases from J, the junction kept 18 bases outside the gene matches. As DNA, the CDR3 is TGTGCCACTTCGAGCGCTAGCGGGAGGGCCGGGGCAGCCGGGGAGCTGTTTTTT. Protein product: CATSSASGRAGAAGELFF.

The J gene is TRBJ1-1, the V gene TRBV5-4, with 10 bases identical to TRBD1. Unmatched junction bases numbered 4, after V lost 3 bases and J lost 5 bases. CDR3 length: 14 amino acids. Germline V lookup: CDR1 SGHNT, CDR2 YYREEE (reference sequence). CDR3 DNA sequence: TGTGCCAGCAGCTCGCTGGACAGGGGGACTGAAGCTTTCTTT. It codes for CASSSLDRGTEAFF. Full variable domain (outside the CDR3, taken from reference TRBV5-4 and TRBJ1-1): ETGVTQSPTHLIKTRGQQVTLRCSSQSGHNTVSWYQQALGQGPQFIFQYYREEENGRGNFPPRFSGLQFPNYSSELNVNALELDDSALYLCASSSLDRGTEAFFGQGTRLTVV.

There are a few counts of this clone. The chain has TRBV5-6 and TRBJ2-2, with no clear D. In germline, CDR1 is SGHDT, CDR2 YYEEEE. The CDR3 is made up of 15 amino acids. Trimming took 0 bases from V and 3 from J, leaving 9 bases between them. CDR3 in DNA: TGTGCCAGCAGCTTGGCCTTAGACTACACCGGGGAGCTGTTTTTT. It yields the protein CASSLALDYTGELFF.

The chain's CDR3 is CASSAGLAYEQYF. The CDR3 region has the DNA TGTGCCAGCAGCGCGGGACTGGCCTACGAGCAGTACTTC. The chain employs TRBV11-1 and TRBJ2-7; TRBD2 might be the D (6 bases). Germline lookup yields CDR1 SGHAT and CDR2 FQDESV (reference sequence). Trimming left V 5 bases short and J 2 bases short, with 10 bases between. The CDR3 length is 13 residues.